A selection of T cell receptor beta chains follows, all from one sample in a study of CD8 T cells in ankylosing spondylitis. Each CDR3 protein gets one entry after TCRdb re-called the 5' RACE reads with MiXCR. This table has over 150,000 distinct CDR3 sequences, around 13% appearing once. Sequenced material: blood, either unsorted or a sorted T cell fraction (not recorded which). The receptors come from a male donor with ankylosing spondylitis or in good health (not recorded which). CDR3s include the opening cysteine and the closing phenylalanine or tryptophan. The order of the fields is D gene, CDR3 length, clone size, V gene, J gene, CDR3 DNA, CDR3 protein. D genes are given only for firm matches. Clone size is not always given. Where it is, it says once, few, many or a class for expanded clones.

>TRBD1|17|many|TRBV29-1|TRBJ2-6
TGCAGCGTTGTAATGTGGGACAGCCCTTCTGGGGCCAACGTCCTGACTTTC
CSVVMWDSPSGANVLTF
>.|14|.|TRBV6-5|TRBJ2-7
TGTGCCAGCAGCTACGGGACACCCTTCTACGAGCAGTACTTC
CASSYGTPFYEQYF
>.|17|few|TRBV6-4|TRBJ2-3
TGTGCCAGCATCCCCCCCAAGGGGTCCCACTTCACAGATACGCAGTATTTT
CASIPPKGSHFTDTQYF
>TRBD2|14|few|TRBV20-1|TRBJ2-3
TGCAGTGCGCACTGGGGGCGGGAGGCAGATACGCAGTATTTT
CSAHWGREADTQYF
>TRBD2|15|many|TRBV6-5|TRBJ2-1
TGTGCCAGCAGTTACTCGGGGGGGGGCTACAATGAGCAGTTCTTC
CASSYSGGGYNEQFF
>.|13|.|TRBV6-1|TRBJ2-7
TGTGCCAGCAGCGGGGACCGCTCCTACGAGCAGTACTTC
CASSGDRSYEQYF
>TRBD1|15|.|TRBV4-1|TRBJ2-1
TGCGCCAGCACTTCGGTCGGGACAGGTTACAATGAGCAGTTCTTC
CASTSVGTGYNEQFF
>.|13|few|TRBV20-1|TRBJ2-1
TGCAGTGCTAGCGGTGGAACTTACAATGAGCAGTTCTTC
CSASGGTYNEQFF
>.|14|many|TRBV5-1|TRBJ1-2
TGCGCCAGCAGCTTGGAAACAGCCTACTATGGCTACACCTTC
CASSLETAYYGYTF
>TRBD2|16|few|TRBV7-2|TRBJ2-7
TGTGCCAGCAGCGTGACTAGCGGGGACCCCTCCTACGAGCAGTACTTC
CASSVTSGDPSYEQYF
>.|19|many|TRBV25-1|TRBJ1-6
TGTGCCAGCAGTGGTCGACAGGATGCAGGGATATCCTATAATTCACCCCTCCACTTT
CASSGRQDAGISYNSPLHF
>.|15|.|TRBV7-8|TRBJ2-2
TGTGCCAGCAGCTTAGGGGCAGCGAACACCGGGGAGCTGTTTTTT
CASSLGAANTGELFF
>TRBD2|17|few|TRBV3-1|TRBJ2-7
TGTGCCAGCAGCCAACTTGGGACTAGCGGGGGAGACTACGAGCAGTACTTC
CASSQLGTSGGDYEQYF
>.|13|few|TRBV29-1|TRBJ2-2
TGCAGCGGGGACGACGGGAACACCGGGGAGCTGTTTTTT
CSGDDGNTGELFF
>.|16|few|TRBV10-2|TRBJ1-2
TGCGCCAGCAGCCACTGGGAGATGGAGGACCCCTATGGCTACACCTTC
CASSHWEMEDPYGYTF
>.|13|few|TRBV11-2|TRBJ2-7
TGTGCCAGCAGCTTAGTAGGGGTCTACGAGCAGTACTTC
CASSLVGVYEQYF
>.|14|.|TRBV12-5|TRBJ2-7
TGTGCTAGTGCCCCCCTGGGGCCTTACCCCGAGCAGTACTTC
CASAPLGPYPEQYF
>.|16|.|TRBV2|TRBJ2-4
TGTGCCAGCGGGAGAACTAGCATCACGCCGAGAAACATTCAGTACTTC
CASGRTSITPRNIQYF
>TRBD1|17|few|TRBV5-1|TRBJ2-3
TGCGCCAGCGGAGGGACAGGGGTCATTGATAGCACAGATACGCAGTATTTT
CASGGTGVIDSTDTQYF
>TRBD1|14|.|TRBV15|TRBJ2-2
TGTGCCACCAGCAGTGGGCAGGGGGTCGGGGAGCTGTTTTTT
CATSSGQGVGELFF
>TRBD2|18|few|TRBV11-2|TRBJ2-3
TGTGCCAGCAGCCCAGGGACTAGCGGGACCTCACCCGGAGATACGCAGTATTTT
CASSPGTSGTSPGDTQYF
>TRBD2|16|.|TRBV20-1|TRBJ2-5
TGCAGTGCTAGAGGGGCTAGCGGGGACTCTAGGGAGACCCAGTACTTC
CSARGASGDSRETQYF
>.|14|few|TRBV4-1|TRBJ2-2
TGCGCCAGCAGCCAAGTGAATGGGGTCGGGGAGCTGTTTTTT
CASSQVNGVGELFF
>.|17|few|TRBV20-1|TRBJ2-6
TGCAGTGCTAGTGCGGGGGCTCCCCCCTCTGGGGCCAACGTCCTGACTTTC
CSASAGAPPSGANVLTF
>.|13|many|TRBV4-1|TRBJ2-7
TGCGCCAGCAGCCCCGTTGGGGGGAACGAGCAGTACTTC
CASSPVGGNEQYF
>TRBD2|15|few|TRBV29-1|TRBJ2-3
TGCAGCGTGGCGGCCGTGGCTAGCGGGGTTGATACGCAGTATTTT
CSVAAVASGVDTQYF
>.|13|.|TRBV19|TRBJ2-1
TGTGCCAGTAGTATGACAGTACTACATGAGCAGTTCTTC
CASSMTVLHEQFF
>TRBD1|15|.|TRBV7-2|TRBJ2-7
TGTGCCAGCAGCTCCCGGACAGGGGGAGGGTACGAGCAGTACTTC
CASSSRTGGGYEQYF
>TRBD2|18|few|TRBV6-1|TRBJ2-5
TGTGCCAGCAGTGAAGCCAATTGGAGCGGGGGGGACCAAGAGACCCAGTACTTC
CASSEANWSGGDQETQYF
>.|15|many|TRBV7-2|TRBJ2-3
TGTGCCAGCAGCTTAGGAGCACAATCCACAGATACGCAGTATTTT
CASSLGAQSTDTQYF
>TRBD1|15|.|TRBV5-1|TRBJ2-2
TGCGCCAGCAGCTTGGACAGGGGGTTTACCGGGGAGCTGTTTTTT
CASSLDRGFTGELFF
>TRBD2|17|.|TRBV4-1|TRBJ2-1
TGCGCCAGCAGCCAAGACCTACTGGGCGGGAGCTACAATGAGCAGTTCTTC
CASSQDLLGGSYNEQFF
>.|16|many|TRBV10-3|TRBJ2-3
TGTGCCATCAGTGAGAGGAGAGAAGGGGGCACAGATACGCAGTATTTT
CAISERREGGTDTQYF
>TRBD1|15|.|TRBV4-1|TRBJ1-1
TGCGCCAGCAGCCCTCAGGGGGCGGACGGCACTGAAGCTTTCTTT
CASSPQGADGTEAFF
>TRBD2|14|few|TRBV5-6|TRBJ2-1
TGTGCCAGCAGCTTATGGGAGGGGCCCCATGAGCAGTTCTTC
CASSLWEGPHEQFF
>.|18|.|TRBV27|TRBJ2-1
TGTGCCAGCAGTCCCACCCCTGGGTGGAGGGGGACCTACAATGAGCAGTTCTTC
CASSPTPGWRGTYNEQFF
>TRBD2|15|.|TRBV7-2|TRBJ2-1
TGTGCCAGCAGCTTAGGGGGACTAGCTTCCAATGAGCAGTTCTTC
CASSLGGLASNEQFF
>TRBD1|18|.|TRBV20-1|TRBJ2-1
TGCAGTGCTAGAATCCCCCCCGGACAGGGGGCTTCCTACAATGAGCAGTTCTTC
CSARIPPGQGASYNEQFF
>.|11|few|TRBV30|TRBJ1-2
TGTGCCTGGGGGCAGGACTATGGCTACACCTTC
CAWGQDYGYTF
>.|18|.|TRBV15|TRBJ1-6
TGTGCCACCAGCGAGGCCCTCTACAGGAGCTCCTATAATTCACCCCTCCACTTT
CATSEALYRSSYNSPLHF
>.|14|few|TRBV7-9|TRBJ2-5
TGTGCCAGCCGGGAGGAGGGGGCATTAAAGACCCAGTACTTC
CASREEGALKTQYF
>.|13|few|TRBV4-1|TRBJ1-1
TGCGCCAGCAGCCAAGGGCCGGGAGTTGAAGCTTTCTTT
CASSQGPGVEAFF
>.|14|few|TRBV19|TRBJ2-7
TGTGCCAGTAGTAGCGGTTTAGCAATCTACGAGCAGTACTTC
CASSSGLAIYEQYF
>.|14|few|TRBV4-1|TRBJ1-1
TGCGCCAGCAGCCAAGTGGGGCTTGTCCTAGGGGCTTTCTTT
CASSQVGLVLGAFF
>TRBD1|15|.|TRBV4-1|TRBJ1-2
TGCGCCAGCAGCCGACTGACAGGGCCCAACTATGGCTACACCTTC
CASSRLTGPNYGYTF
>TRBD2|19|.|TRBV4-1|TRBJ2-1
TGCGCCATCAGCCAAGGAGGTAGCGGGGGGCTCAGCTCCTACAATGAGCAGTTCTTC
CAISQGGSGGLSSYNEQFF
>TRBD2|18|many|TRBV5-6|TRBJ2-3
TGTGCCAGCAGCTTGGATGGACTAGCGGGGGGGCCGGTAGATACGCAGTATTTT
CASSLDGLAGGPVDTQYF
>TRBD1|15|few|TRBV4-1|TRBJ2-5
TGCGCCAGCAGCCCTCGGGTTGGGACAGGGTTGACCCAGTACTTC
CASSPRVGTGLTQYF
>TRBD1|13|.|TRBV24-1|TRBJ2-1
TGTGCCACCAGTCCCGGGACAGGGTTTGAGCAGTTCTTC
CATSPGTGFEQFF
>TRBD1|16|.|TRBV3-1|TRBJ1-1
TGTGCCAGCAGCCAAGATCTGTGGACAGGGGTTACTGAAGCTTTCTTT
CASSQDLWTGVTEAFF
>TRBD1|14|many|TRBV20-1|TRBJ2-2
TGCAGTGCTAGGCCGGGACAGGAGGCCGGGGAGCTGTTTTTT
CSARPGQEAGELFF